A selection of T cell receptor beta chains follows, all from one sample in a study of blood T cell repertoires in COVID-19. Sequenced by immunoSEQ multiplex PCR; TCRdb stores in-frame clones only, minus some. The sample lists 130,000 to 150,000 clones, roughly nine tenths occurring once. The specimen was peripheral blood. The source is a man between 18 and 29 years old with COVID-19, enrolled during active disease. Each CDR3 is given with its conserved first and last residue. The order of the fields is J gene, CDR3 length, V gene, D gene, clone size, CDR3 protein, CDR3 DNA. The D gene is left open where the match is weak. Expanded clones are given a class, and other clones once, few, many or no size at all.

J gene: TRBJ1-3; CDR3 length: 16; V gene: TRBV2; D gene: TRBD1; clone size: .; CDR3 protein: CASSENRGLPGNTIYF; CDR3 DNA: TGTGCCAGCAGTGAAAACAGGGGGCTTCCTGGAAACACCATATATTTT
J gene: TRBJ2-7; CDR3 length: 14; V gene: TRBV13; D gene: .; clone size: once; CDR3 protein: CASSFSGASYEQYF; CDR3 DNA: TGTGCCAGCAGCTTTAGTGGGGCCTCCTACGAGCAGTACTTC
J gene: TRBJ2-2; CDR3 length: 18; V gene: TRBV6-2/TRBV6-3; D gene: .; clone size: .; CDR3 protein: CASSYPFSSAANTGELFF; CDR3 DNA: TGTGCCAGCAGTTACCCCTTCTCTAGCGCGGCGAACACCGGGGAGCTGTTTTTT
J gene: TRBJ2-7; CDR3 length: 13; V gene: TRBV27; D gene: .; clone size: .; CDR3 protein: CASSLSGGNEQYF; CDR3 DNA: TGTGCCAGCAGTTTATCTGGAGGTAACGAGCAGTACTTC
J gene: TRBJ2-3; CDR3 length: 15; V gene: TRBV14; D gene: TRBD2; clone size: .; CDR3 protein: CASSVLAGVADTQYF; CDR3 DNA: TGTGCCAGCAGCGTGCTAGCGGGAGTCGCAGATACGCAGTATTTT
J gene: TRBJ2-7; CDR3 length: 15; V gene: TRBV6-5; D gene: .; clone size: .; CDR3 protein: CASRSGRRVGYEQYF; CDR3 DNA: TGTGCCAGCAGGTCGGGTAGGCGGGTGGGCTACGAGCAGTACTTC
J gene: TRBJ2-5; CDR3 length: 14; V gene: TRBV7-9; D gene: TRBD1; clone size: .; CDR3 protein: CASSRTTGEETQYF; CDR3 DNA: TGTGCCAGCAGCCGAACGACAGGGGAAGAGACCCAGTACTTC
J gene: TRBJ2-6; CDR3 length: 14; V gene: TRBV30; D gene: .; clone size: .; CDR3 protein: CAWSLFSGANVLTF; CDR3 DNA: TGTGCCTGGAGTCTCTTCTCTGGGGCCAACGTCCTGACTTTC
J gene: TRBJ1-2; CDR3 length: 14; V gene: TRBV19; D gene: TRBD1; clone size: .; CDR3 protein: CASRDRGRVYGYTF; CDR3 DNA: TGTGCCAGTAGGGACAGGGGGCGCGTCTATGGCTACACCTTC
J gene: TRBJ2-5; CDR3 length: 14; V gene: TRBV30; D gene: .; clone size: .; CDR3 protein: CAWSASGNQETQYF; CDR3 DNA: TGTGCCTGGAGTGCATCAGGGAACCAAGAGACCCAGTACTTC
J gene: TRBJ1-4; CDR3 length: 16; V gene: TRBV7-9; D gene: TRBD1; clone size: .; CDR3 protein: CASSLAAGTDNEKLLF; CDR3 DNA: TGTGCCAGCAGCTTAGCAGCCGGGACAGATAATGAAAAACTGCTTTTT
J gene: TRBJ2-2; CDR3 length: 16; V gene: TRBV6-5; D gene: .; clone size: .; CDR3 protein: CASSYITGTPTGELFF; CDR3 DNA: TGTGCCAGCAGTTACATCACCGGGACTCCCACCGGGGAGCTGTTTTTT
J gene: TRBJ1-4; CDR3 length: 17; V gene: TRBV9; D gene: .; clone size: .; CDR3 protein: CASSARDFLNTNEKLFF; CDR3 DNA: TGTGCCAGCAGCGCCCGGGACTTCTTGAACACTAATGAAAAACTGTTTTTT